This TCR beta chain was identified in a study of T-cell reconstitution after alpha-beta-depleted transplantation in children. This clonotype has a handful of counts. As it was prepared, the TCRbeta library received unique molecular identifiers. TCRdb itself ran the PCR reads through MiXCR, one entry per CDR3 protein. The top ten hold 23% of the sample, which has a few hundred thousand distinct CDR3 sequences, roughly 10% seen once. Germline V gene data show CDR1 as MDHEN and CDR2 as SYDVKM. The V and J ends lost 6 bases and 3 bases respectively, with 27 bases between them. This CDR3 has 18 amino acids.

The chain joins TRBV28 to TRBJ2-7, with D maybe TRBD2 (5 bases). Sample: peripheral blood, taken 180 days after TCRalphabeta/CD19-depleted stem cell transplant. The clonotype comes from a male patient between 2 and 10 years old who had a stem cell transplant for chronic granulomatous disease, so the T cells may come from the graft donor. The CDR3: CASRPRIGRLAGDYEQYF. DNA for the CDR3: TGTGCCAGCAGGCCAAGGATAGGAAGACTCGCCGGGGACTACGAGCAGTACTTC.